The rows below give T cell receptor beta chains drawn from one sample of a study of molecular identifiers for immune sequencing clone quantification. One entry per CDR3 protein, called by TCRdb with MiXCR from the PCR reads. This table has about half a million distinct CDR3 sequences, about 21% appearing once. Material: naive CD8+ T cells from blood, with Jurkat cell RNA spiked in. These receptors came from a human donor in good health. Some libraries in this study had Jurkat cell RNA spiked in. CDR3s include the opening cysteine and the closing phenylalanine or tryptophan. Fields, in order: D gene, V gene, clone size, J gene, CDR3 protein, CDR3 DNA. D genes are given only for firm matches. The listing skips clone size in some rows; elsewhere it reads once, few, many or a size class.

TRBD1	TRBV4-1	many	TRBJ2-1	CASSQAGETGEYRQFF	TGCGCCAGCAGCCAAGCCGGCGAAACAGGGGAATACAGGCAGTTCTTC
NA	TRBV27	many	TRBJ2-3	CASTPTLAGFTDTQYF	TGTGCCAGCACCCCTACACTCGCGGGCTTCACAGATACGCAGTATTTT
TRBD2	TRBV30	few	TRBJ2-3	CAWSVWGGNTDTQYF	TGTGCCTGGAGTGTATGGGGGGGGAACACAGATACGCAGTATTTT
NA	TRBV11-2	NA	TRBJ1-6	CASSTRPTPNSPLHF	TGTGCCAGCAGCACCCGGCCAACACCTAATTCACCCCTCCACTTT
NA	TRBV2	NA	TRBJ2-3	CASSEGSVAPGTQYF	TGTGCCAGCAGTGAAGGCTCGGTCGCTCCAGGTACGCAGTATTTT
TRBD2	TRBV19	few	TRBJ2-7	CASSIAGGSSYEQYF	TGTGCCAGTAGTATCGCGGGCGGGAGCTCCTACGAGCAGTACTTC
NA	TRBV4-2	few	TRBJ1-4	CASSQDSPNEKLFF	TGTGCCAGCAGCCAGGACAGTCCTAATGAAAAACTGTTTTTT
TRBD1	TRBV12-3/TRBV12-4	NA	TRBJ1-5	CASSRSPGQNNQPQHF	TGTGCCAGCAGTCGATCTCCGGGACAGAACAATCAGCCCCAGCATTTT
NA	TRBV14	many	TRBJ1-2	CASSQSEVYGYTF	TGTGCCAGCAGCCAAAGCGAAGTCTATGGCTACACCTTC
TRBD2	TRBV5-3	few	TRBJ2-6	CASSSAGERGAVSGANVLTF	TGTGCCAGCAGCTCCGCCGGAGAGCGGGGGGCCGTGTCTGGGGCCAACGTCCTGACTTTC
NA	TRBV11-3	NA	TRBJ2-3	CASSAGAGTDTQYF	TGTGCCAGCAGCGCTGGGGCGGGCACAGATACGCAGTATTTT
NA	TRBV10-3	NA	TRBJ2-7	CAISEYRIYEQYF	TGTGCCATCAGTGAGTACAGGATCTACGAGCAGTACTTC
TRBD2	TRBV4-3	NA	TRBJ2-7	CASSQSSGRSSYEQYF	TGCGCCAGCAGCCAATCTAGCGGGAGGAGCTCCTACGAGCAGTACTTC
NA	TRBV27	NA	TRBJ2-3	CASSPIEGSLVTDTQYF	TGTGCCAGCAGCCCCATAGAGGGCTCCTTGGTCACAGATACGCAGTATTTT
NA	TRBV20-1	NA	TRBJ2-7	CSARGDKTYEQYF	TGCAGTGCTAGAGGGGACAAGACCTACGAGCAGTACTTC
NA	TRBV12-3/TRBV12-4	many	TRBJ2-1	CASSLGRNNEQFF	TGTGCCAGCAGTTTAGGAAGGAACAATGAGCAGTTCTTC
TRBD2	TRBV18	few	TRBJ2-1	CASSPYSGTTQDEQFF	TGTGCCAGCTCACCATATAGCGGGACTACGCAGGATGAGCAGTTCTTC
NA	TRBV11-2	NA	TRBJ2-3	CASTLEPTSTDTQYF	TGTGCCAGCACCCTCGAACCTACTAGCACAGATACGCAGTATTTT
NA	TRBV6-2/TRBV6-3	many	TRBJ1-1	CASSYSFLGTEAFF	TGTGCCAGCAGTTACTCGTTTCTGGGAACGGAAGCTTTCTTT
NA	TRBV4-1	NA	TRBJ2-3	CASSQEYRASTDTQYF	TGCGCCAGCAGCCAAGAGTACAGGGCCAGCACAGATACGCAGTATTTT
NA	TRBV7-2	many	TRBJ2-7	CASSLGVQASSYEQYF	TGTGCCAGCAGCTTAGGTGTACAGGCGAGCTCCTACGAGCAGTACTTC